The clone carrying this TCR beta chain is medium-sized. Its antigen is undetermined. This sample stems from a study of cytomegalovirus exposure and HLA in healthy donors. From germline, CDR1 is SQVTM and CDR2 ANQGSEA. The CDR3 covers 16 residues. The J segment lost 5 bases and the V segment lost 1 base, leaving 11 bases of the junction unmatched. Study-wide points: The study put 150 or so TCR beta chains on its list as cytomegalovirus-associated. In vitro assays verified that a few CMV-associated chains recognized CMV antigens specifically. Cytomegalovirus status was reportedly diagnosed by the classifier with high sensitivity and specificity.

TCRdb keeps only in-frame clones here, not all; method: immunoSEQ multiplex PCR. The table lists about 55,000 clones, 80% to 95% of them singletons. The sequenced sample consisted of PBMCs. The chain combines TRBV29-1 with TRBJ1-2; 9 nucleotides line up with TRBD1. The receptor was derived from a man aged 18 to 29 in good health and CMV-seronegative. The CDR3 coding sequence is TGCAGCGTTGAAGGCGAGGGACAGGGCCAAGGTTATGGCTACACCTTC. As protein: CSVEGEGQGQGYGYTF.